The rows below give T cell receptor beta chains drawn from one sample of a study of T cell repertoires in cytomegalovirus infection. TCRdb independently ran MiXCR on the reads; one entry per CDR3 protein. The repertoire includes some 130,000 distinct CDR3 sequences, about 10% of them detected once, and around 10% sits in the top ten. The sample consisted of PBMCs. These receptors all come from a human donor in good health (CMV status not recorded). Some clones in this sample may be carry-over from other donors' samples. Each CDR3 is given with its conserved first and last residue. Each record gives: J gene, V gene, clone size, D gene, CDR3 DNA, CDR3 protein. A D gene is named only where the DNA matches it firmly. Clone size is shown for a subset of rows, as once, few, many or a class of expanded clone.

>TRBJ1-1|TRBV6-2/TRBV6-3|.|.
TGTGCCAGCAGTTACTCAAACGGAGAAGCTTTCTTT
CASSYSNGEAFF
>TRBJ1-1|TRBV20-1|few|.
TGCAGTGCTGGGGACGACAGAAAGAACACTGAAGCTTTCTTT
CSAGDDRKNTEAFF
>TRBJ1-5|TRBV28|many|.
TGTGCCAGCAGTTCCCACCGGGGGGCTTCCAATCAGCCCCAGCATTTT
CASSSHRGASNQPQHF
>TRBJ2-5|TRBV20-1|.|.
TGCAGTGCTAGGCCGCAAGGGTTGGAGACCCAGTACTTC
CSARPQGLETQYF
>TRBJ2-1|TRBV20-1|many|.
TGCAGTGCTAGTACACAGAACAATGAGCAGTTCTTC
CSASTQNNEQFF
>TRBJ2-3|TRBV5-6|many|TRBD2
TGTGCCAGCAGCTTGGGCGGGGGGGGATACGAAGATACGCAGTATTTT
CASSLGGGGYEDTQYF
>TRBJ1-2|TRBV7-8|many|.
TGTGCCAGCAGCTCAAATCCTGTGGGGGTTGCTAACTATGGCTACACCTTC
CASSSNPVGVANYGYTF
>TRBJ1-1|TRBV2|many|.
TGTGCCAGCGGGGGGGCACCGAACACTGAAGCTTTCTTT
CASGGAPNTEAFF
>TRBJ1-1|TRBV3-1|.|.
TGTGCCAGCAGCCCCCTGGGCAGAGGGAACACTGAAGCTTTCTTT
CASSPLGRGNTEAFF
>TRBJ2-7|TRBV15|many|TRBD1
TGTGCCACCAGCAGAGCGGGACAGGGGTTCTCCTACGAGCAGTACTTC
CATSRAGQGFSYEQYF
>TRBJ2-7|TRBV6-1|many|TRBD1
TGTGCCAGCAAGCATTTATTAGGACAGGGGCTGTACGAGCAGTACTTC
CASKHLLGQGLYEQYF
>TRBJ1-2|TRBV9|few|.
TGTGCCAGCAGCACCGGGCCCCGGCCTTCGTATGGCTACACCTTC
CASSTGPRPSYGYTF
>TRBJ1-2|TRBV20-1|.|.
TGCAGTGCTAGTCGGGGGGCCTATGGCTACACCTTC
CSASRGAYGYTF
>TRBJ1-6|TRBV7-2|many|.
TGTGCCAGCAGCTTAATACAGGGTAATTCACCCCTCCACTTT
CASSLIQGNSPLHF
>TRBJ2-5|TRBV29-1|many|TRBD2
TGCAGCGTTGAAGATTCGACTAGCGGGGGTGAGACCCAGTACTTC
CSVEDSTSGGETQYF
>TRBJ1-3|TRBV27|.|.
TGTGCCAGCAGTTTATCCCCTCCACAGATGAGCTCTGGAAACACCATATATTTT
CASSLSPPQMSSGNTIYF
>TRBJ2-7|TRBV20-1|many|.
TGCAGTGCTCCCTTCGGCGGACTTGCCTACGAGCAGTACTTC
CSAPFGGLAYEQYF
>TRBJ2-3|TRBV28|many|TRBD1
TGTGCCAGCAGCAGTGACAGGGCCACAGATACGCAGTATTTT
CASSSDRATDTQYF
>TRBJ2-3|TRBV7-6|many|TRBD1
TGTGCCAGCAGCCCAGAAGGACAGGGGTGGGGAGATACGCAGTATTTT
CASSPEGQGWGDTQYF
>TRBJ1-5|TRBV20-1|.|TRBD1
TGCAGTGCTAGAGATATGACCCGGGACAGGGTACGCCAGCCCCAGCATTTT
CSARDMTRDRVRQPQHF
>TRBJ1-2|TRBV28|few|TRBD1
TGTGCCAGCAGGGGACAGGGGGCCTATGGCTACACCTTC
CASRGQGAYGYTF
>TRBJ2-2|TRBV12-3/TRBV12-4|.|TRBD2
TGTGCCAGCGGACTAGACCCGAACACCGGGGAGCTGTTTTTT
CASGLDPNTGELFF
>TRBJ1-2|TRBV7-2|many|TRBD1
TGTGCCAGCAGCTTAGAGCAGGGGGCTCATAACTATGGCTACACCTTC
CASSLEQGAHNYGYTF
>TRBJ2-7|TRBV29-1|.|.
TGCAGCGTTGATCGTCTAGAAAATTACGAGCAGTACTTC
CSVDRLENYEQYF
>TRBJ2-5|TRBV28|medium-sized|.
TGTGCCAGCTGTCAAGACGGTGGGGCGCAGACCCAGTACTTC
CASCQDGGAQTQYF
>TRBJ2-3|TRBV7-6|many|TRBD2
TGTGCCAGCAGCTTGACTAGCGGGGGCACAGATACGCAGTATTTT
CASSLTSGGTDTQYF
>TRBJ1-1|TRBV5-1|.|.
TGCGCCAGCAGCTTGGGGGGCGAAAATGAAGCTTTCTTT
CASSLGGENEAFF
>TRBJ2-1|TRBV6-2/TRBV6-3|few|.
TGTGCCAGCAGTTACGAGGGACTCCCTCTCGATGAGCAGTTCTTC
CASSYEGLPLDEQFF
>TRBJ1-3|TRBV18|many|.
TGTGCCAGCTCACGTGACGGTCTCTCTGGAAACACCATATATTTT
CASSRDGLSGNTIYF
>TRBJ2-7|TRBV28|few|.
TGTGCCAGCGGTGCCACCACCCCATACGAGCAGTACTTC
CASGATTPYEQYF
>TRBJ2-3|TRBV12-5|many|.
TGTGCTAGTGGTACAGGGCAAGCACTGCAGTATTTT
CASGTGQALQYF
>TRBJ1-2|TRBV28|many|.
TGTGCCAGCAGTTTAGGGGTCGCTAACTATGGCTACACCTTC
CASSLGVANYGYTF
>TRBJ1-1|TRBV6-6|many|.
TGTGCCAGCAGTTACTCCTGGGAAGAAGCTTTCTTT
CASSYSWEEAFF
>TRBJ2-1|TRBV7-3|many|.
TGTGCCAGCAGCCAAACAGGGAGGAAACAGTTCTTC
CASSQTGRKQFF
>TRBJ1-1|TRBV6-6|many|.
TGTGCCAGCAACTCTCGGGGGGTCGATGAAGCTTTCTTT
CASNSRGVDEAFF
>TRBJ2-3|TRBV5-4|many|TRBD1
TGTGCCAGCAGCTTGTTCAGGGGGCCTAACACAGATACGCAGTATTTT
CASSLFRGPNTDTQYF
>TRBJ2-2|TRBV14|.|.
TGTGCCAGCGCGACAAACCGGGGGCCCGGAGGGGAGCTGTTTTTT
CASATNRGPGGELFF
>TRBJ2-5|TRBV20-1|.|.
TGCAGTGCTAGAGATCTAACGACCCAGTACTTC
CSARDLTTQYF